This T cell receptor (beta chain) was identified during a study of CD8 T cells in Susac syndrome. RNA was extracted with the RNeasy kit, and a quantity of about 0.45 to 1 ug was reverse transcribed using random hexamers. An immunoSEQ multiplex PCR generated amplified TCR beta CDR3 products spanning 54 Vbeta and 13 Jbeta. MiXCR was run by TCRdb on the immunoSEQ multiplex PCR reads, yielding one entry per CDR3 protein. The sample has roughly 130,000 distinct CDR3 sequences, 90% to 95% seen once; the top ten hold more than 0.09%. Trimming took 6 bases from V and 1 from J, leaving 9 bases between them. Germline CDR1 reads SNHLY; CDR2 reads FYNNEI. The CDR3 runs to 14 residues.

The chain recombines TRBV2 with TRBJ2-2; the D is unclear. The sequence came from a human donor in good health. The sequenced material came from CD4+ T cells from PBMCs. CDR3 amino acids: CASSPMMNTGELFF. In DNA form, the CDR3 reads TGTGCCAGCAGCCCCATGATGAACACCGGGGAGCTGTTTTTT.